Presented here are 30 T cell receptor beta chains from one specimen sequenced in a study of blood T cell repertoires in COVID-19 (dated by TCRdb to 2020 to 2022). Receptors were amplified or captured by the immunoSEQ multiplex PCR assay. As stored in TCRdb, this immuneACCESS dataset retains in-frame rearrangements with V and J assigned. A fraction of the clones does not appear; measured against another copy, unresolved V genes explain less than half of the discrepancy, and the remainder lacks a known reason. The sample data list under 300,000 clones, and approximately 84% of these were observed just once. The biggest ten clones account for 4% of the sample. Specimen: peripheral blood. These receptors were collected from a man aged 45-65 years with acute or convalescent COVID-19.

The rearrangement uses TRBV19 and TRBJ2-5; D is unclear. V gave up 0 bases and J gave up 5 bases, with 10 bases separating them. This CDR3 is built from 14 residues. Germline V CDR1 and CDR2: LNHDA, SQIVND (reference sequence). CDR3 residues: CASSIDIAMETQYF. CDR3 nucleotide sequence: TGTGCCAGTAGTATAGATATAGCTATGGAGACCCAGTACTTC.

This chain links TRBV30 with TRBJ1-5; D perhaps matches TRBD1 (5 bases). The germline CDR1 and CDR2 sequences are GTSNPN and SVGIG (reference sequence). This CDR3 comprises 14 residues. Trimming pared 0 bases from V and 4 bases from J, leaving 10 bases between. This CDR3 reads CAWSVLAGNQPQHF. In DNA, the CDR3 is TGTGCCTGGAGTGTATTGGCAGGGAATCAGCCCCAGCATTTT.

In its sample, this clone was seen once. The rearrangement joins TRBV6-5 to TRBJ2-3; 8 bases match TRBD2. V trimming: 8 bases; J trimming: 4 bases; junction bases outside the gene matches: 11. Germline loops: CDR1 MNHEY, CDR2 SVGAGI. The CDR3 contains 15 residues. CDR3 in amino acids: CASEGWGAGADTQYF. The CDR3 DNA reads TGTGCCAGCGAAGGGTGGGGAGCGGGGGCAGATACGCAGTATTTT.

The CDR3 coding sequence is TGTGCCAGCAGCCAAGAGCGGTACTCACCCCTCCACTTT. This codes for CASSQERYSPLHF. V is TRBV3-1 (or the pseudogene TRBV3-2) and J is TRBJ1-6; D not certain. Deletions cut 0 bases from V and 10 bases from J, with 7 bases between. Germline lookup yields CDR1 LGHDT and CDR2 YNNKEL (reference sequence). This CDR3 spans 13 amino acids.

The chain has TRBV6-5 and TRBJ1-4; 12 positions match TRBD1. CDR3 size: 14 residues. V lost 5 bases to trimming and J lost 8 bases; unmatched junction nucleotides: 3. In germline, CDR1 is MNHEY, CDR2 SVGAGI. The chain's CDR3 is CASSPGTGGEKLFF. The CDR3 DNA reads as TGTGCCAGCAGTCCCGGGACAGGGGGCGAAAAACTGTTTTTT.

Details on this clone: Its ends do not fully match the called genes, so a read error is possible. This sequence joins TRBV7-7 and TRBJ2-5; 8 bases match TRBD1. From germline, CDR1 is SSHAT and CDR2 FNYEAQ (reference sequence). The CDR3 totals 16 residues. Written as DNA, the CDR3 is TGTGCTAGCAGCTTACGGACAGGGAGATCGCAAGAGACCCAGTACTTC. Translated: CASSLRTGRSQETQYF.

In its sample, this clone was seen a few times. The chain joins TRBV2 to TRBJ1-1, with D perhaps TRBD1 (5 bases). V lost 5 bases and J 0 bases, leaving 10 bases between the germline ends. From germline, CDR1 is SNHLY and CDR2 FYNNEI. The CDR3 sequence is 14 residues long. CDR3 in DNA: TGTGCCAGCAGTTGGGGGGAAATGAACACTGAAGCTTTCTTT. Its translation is CASSWGEMNTEAFF.

This rearrangement joins TRBV24-1 to TRBJ2-3, with TRBD2 matching 7 bases. CDR1 KGHDR and CDR2 SFDVKD come from the germline V gene. The CDR3 has 15 residues. The V segment lost 3 bases and the J segment 4 bases; nucleotides outside the gene matches: 6. This CDR3 is CATSDVGAGADTQYF. CDR3 nucleotides: TGTGCCACCAGTGATGTTGGGGCGGGAGCAGATACGCAGTATTTT.

The chain joins TRBV9 to TRBJ2-7, with 9 bases that match TRBD2. Trimming at V came to 0 bases and at J to 3 bases, leaving 7 bases not matched to a gene. Germline CDR1 reads SGDLS; CDR2 reads YYNGEE. The CDR3 extends over 16 amino acids. This CDR3 reads CASSVERGAGLYEQYF. CDR3 sequence (DNA): TGTGCCAGCAGCGTAGAGCGGGGGGCTGGACTCTACGAGCAGTACTTC.

Of note for this clone: Other DNA sequences from this sample encode an identical CDR3 as well. This chain joins TRBV11-3 and TRBJ2-1; TRBD1 agrees at 10 bases. The germline V gene encodes CDR1 SGHNT and CDR2 YENEEA. The CDR3 is made up of 13 amino acids. The V gene end was trimmed by 3 bases and the J gene end by 7 bases; junction bases not matched to a gene: 0. DNA of the CDR3: TGTGCCAGCAGCTTGGGACAGGGGAATGAGCAGTTCTTC. Its protein product is CASSLGQGNEQFF.

V is TRBV2 and J is TRBJ1-1, with D hard to call. This CDR3 contains 13 residues. CDR1 and CDR2 from the germline V gene are SNHLY and FYNNEI. The germline V and J ends were trimmed by 6 bases and 1 base, with 9 bases remaining between them. CDR3 coding DNA: TGTGCCAGCAGCGCCTGGCCGAACACTGAAGCTTTCTTT. This gives the protein CASSAWPNTEAFF.

Remarks on this clone: At one of its ends the junction is not consistent with the germline gene, which may arise from a read error. This chain joins TRBV5-4 and TRBJ1-2, with a tentative D call TRBD1 (5 bases). The CDR3 spans 16 residues. In germline, CDR1 is SGHNT, CDR2 YYREEE (reference sequence). The CDR3 DNA reads TGTGCCAGCAGCCTCAAGGGGCCAGCCCCCGCCTATAGCTACACCTTC. The encoded protein is CASSLKGPAPAYSYTF.

This chain joins TRBV5-3 and TRBJ2-7; TRBD1 might be the D (5 bases). TRBV5-3 is treated as an ORF (open reading frame) with a function not yet certain. V lost 1 base to trimming and J lost 3 bases, with 8 bases between them. The CDR3 has 13 amino acids. CDR3 in amino acids: CARSLRGSYEQYF. The CDR3 DNA sequence: TGTGCCAGAAGCTTGAGGGGTAGCTACGAGCAGTACTTC.

CDR3 region: CASSDRRGESYNSPLHF. CDR3 coding DNA: TGTGCCAGCAGTGATCGCAGGGGAGAGTCCTATAATTCACCCCTCCACTTT. This chain joins TRBV2 and TRBJ1-6; a possible D gene is TRBD1 (6 bases). V was shortened by 3 bases and J by 1 base, with 13 bases between the two germline ends. The CDR3 has 17 amino acids. The germline CDR1 and CDR2 sequences are SNHLY and FYNNEI.

The rearrangement links TRBV9 to TRBJ1-1; unclear D gene. This CDR3 is built from 13 residues. Germline V CDR1 and CDR2: SGDLS, YYNGEE. V was trimmed by 4 bases and J by 1 base, leaving 8 bases between them. The CDR3: CASSSSPNTEAFF. In nucleotides, the CDR3 is TGTGCCAGCAGCAGTAGTCCGAACACTGAAGCTTTCTTT.

J is TRBJ2-5 and V is TRBV24-1; TRBD2 might be the D (6 bases). Germline V gives CDR1 KGHDR, CDR2 SFDVKD. The CDR3 contains 12 residues. V was clipped by 11 bases and J by 0 bases, with 9 bases between them. The CDR3 nucleotides are TGTGCCATCGGGGGAAACCAAGAGACCCAGTACTTC. Translated, it gives CAIGGNQETQYF.

This clone was observed a handful of times. CDR3 sequence: CASAPQGIGNTIYF. The DNA of the CDR3 is TGTGCCAGCGCGCCGCAGGGCATCGGAAACACCATATATTTT. The chain has TRBV11-2 and TRBJ1-3; possibly TRBD1 for D (5 bases). Germline loops: CDR1 SGHAT, CDR2 FQNNGV. V lost 8 bases, J lost 4 bases, and 15 bases lay in between. The CDR3 runs 14 residues.

The chain uses TRBV6-5 and TRBJ1-5; no reliable D call. The CDR3 length is 13 residues. Germline lookup yields CDR1 MNHEY and CDR2 SVGAGI. V was pared by 6 bases and J by 3 bases, with 9 bases between. The CDR3 DNA follows: TGTGCCAGCAGCGGGGTATACAATCAGCCCCAGCATTTT. Protein sequence: CASSGVYNQPQHF.

The CDR3 loop reads CAWSVREGWMNTEAFF. The CDR3 DNA reads TGTGCCTGGAGTGTCAGGGAGGGTTGGATGAACACTGAAGCTTTCTTT. J is TRBJ1-1 and V is TRBV30, with D possibly being TRBD1 (5 bases). Germline CDR1 is GTSNPN and CDR2 is SVGIG (reference sequence). The CDR3 runs to 16 residues. The V and J ends lost 0 bases and 0 bases respectively, with 14 bases between them.

The V call is TRBV13, the J call TRBJ2-7; 9 nucleotides align to TRBD1. CDR1 and CDR2 from the germline V gene are PRHDT and FYEKMQ (reference sequence). The CDR3 is 13 residues long. V was pared by 5 bases and J by 2 bases, with 1 base of the junction left unmatched. Here the CDR3 reads CASSRDRAYEQYF. CDR3 in DNA: TGTGCCAGCAGCCGGGACAGGGCCTACGAGCAGTACTTC.

The chain recombines TRBV14 with TRBJ2-1; 10 nucleotides line up with TRBD2. CDR1 SGHDN and CDR2 FVKESK come from the germline V gene. The length of the CDR3 is 19 residues. The trim removed 1 base at V and 0 bases at J, leaving 9 bases unmatched. The CDR3 loop is CASSQGTSGPESSYNEQFF. CDR3 coding DNA: TGTGCCAGCAGCCAAGGGACTAGCGGTCCCGAAAGCTCCTACAATGAGCAGTTCTTC.

The CDR3 reads CATSDWTSGQETQYF. The CDR3 DNA follows: TGTGCCACCAGTGACTGGACTAGCGGGCAAGAGACCCAGTACTTC. The chain has TRBV24-1 and TRBJ2-5; 11 bases align to TRBD2. V was clipped by 4 bases and J by 2 bases; unmatched bases: 2. This CDR3 comprises 15 residues. CDR1 KGHDR and CDR2 SFDVKD come from the germline V gene.

V gene TRBV25-1 combines with J gene TRBJ2-5; the match to TRBD2 covers 7 bases. V lost 5 bases, J lost 5 bases, and 5 bases stayed unmatched. Germline V gene data show CDR1 as MGHDK and CDR2 as SYGVNS. This CDR3 comprises 13 residues. For the CDR3, the DNA is TGTGCCAGCAGTCCGGGGGGTTGGGAGACCCAGTACTTC. Residues: CASSPGGWETQYF.

The table lists this clone with a few counts. V usage is TRBV5-1 and J usage is TRBJ2-5, with TRBD1 matching over 8 bases. CDR1 SGHRS and CDR2 YFSETQ come from the germline V gene. V shed 2 bases and J 2 bases; nucleotides not matched to a gene: 8. The CDR3 is made up of 16 amino acids. The CDR3 DNA follows: TGCGCCAGCAGCTTACAGGGGGACATCCTACAAGAGACCCAGTACTTC. Residues: CASSLQGDILQETQYF.

The chain employs TRBV5-1 and TRBJ1-2; 7 bases line up with TRBD1. J was trimmed by 7 bases and V by 3 bases; bases with no gene match: 12. The CDR3 contains 15 residues. Per germline, CDR1 SGHRS and CDR2 YFSETQ. The CDR3 bases are TGCGCCAGCAGCTCCCGGACAGGAGGTTCTTTTGGCTACACCTTC. Its protein is CASSSRTGGSFGYTF.

This clone was found once. The chain uses TRBV18 and TRBJ1-5; D ambiguous. The CDR3 is made up of 15 amino acids. V lost 2 bases and J 3 bases, leaving 11 bases between the germline ends. From germline, CDR1 is KGHSH and CDR2 LQKENI. The CDR3 protein is CASSPGQVTNQPQHF. The CDR3 DNA reads as TGTGCCAGCTCACCAGGCCAGGTGACCAATCAGCCCCAGCATTTT.

The J gene is TRBJ2-2, the V gene TRBV11-2; 9 nucleotides align to TRBD2. In germline, CDR1 is SGHAT, CDR2 FQNNGV. The V segment lost 2 bases and the J segment 7 bases; nucleotides outside the gene matches: 5. The CDR3 is 15 amino acids. For the CDR3, the DNA is TGTGCCAGCAGCTTACTAGCGGGACTGAACGGGGAGCTGTTTTTT. It codes for CASSLLAGLNGELFF. The variable domain in full, with the rest retrieved from reference TRBV11-2 and TRBJ2-2, is EAGVAQSPRYKIIEKRQSVAFWCNPISGHATLYWYQQILGQGPKLLIQFQNNGVVDDSQLPKDRFSAERLKGVDSTLKIQPAKLEDSAVYLCASSLLAGLNGELFFGEGSRLTVL.

The chain links TRBV27 to TRBJ2-7; tentative D call: TRBD1 (8 bases). V was pared by 5 bases and J by 6 bases, with 29 bases between. This CDR3 comprises 18 residues. Per the germline V gene, CDR1 is MNHEY and CDR2 is SMNVEV (reference sequence). CDR3 sequence: CASSVIRDRPRGLSEQYF. The CDR3 DNA follows: TGTGCCAGCAGTGTAATCCGGGACAGGCCGCGGGGGTTGAGCGAGCAGTACTTC.

The V gene is TRBV2, the J gene TRBJ1-5; D possibly corresponds to TRBD1 (5 bases). This CDR3 region has 13 residues. Trimming took off 6 bases at V and 3 bases at J, with 9 bases between the two ends. The germline V gene encodes CDR1 SNHLY and CDR2 FYNNEI. CDR3 in amino acids: CASRGDFNQPQHF. The CDR3 nucleotides read TGTGCCAGCAGGGGGGACTTCAATCAGCCCCAGCATTTT.

The gene calls are TRBV2 and TRBJ2-7; D might be TRBD2 (5 bases). Germline-derived CDR1 and CDR2 are SNHLY and FYNNEI. The CDR3 extends over 13 amino acids. The germline V and J ends were trimmed by 4 bases and 2 bases, with 9 bases remaining between them. The CDR3: CASSVPGTYEQYF. In nucleotides, the CDR3 is TGTGCCAGCAGTGTTCCGGGGACCTACGAGCAGTACTTC.